This T cell receptor beta chain stems from a study of OX40 agonist ivuxolimab in advanced cancers. Study context: Patients enrolled in dose escalation were diagnosed with hepatocellular carcinoma, melanoma, renal cell or head and neck cancer.

The method was immunoSEQ multiplex PCR; TCRdb's version includes in-frame clones alone and lacks a portion of them. The sample has roughly 18,000 clones, roughly 73% seen once. The CDR3 has 12 amino acids. Trimming removed 5 bases from V and 5 bases from J, with 9 bases in between. CDR1 is LNHDA, CDR2 SQIVND, per germline (reference sequence). The input for sequencing was CD4+ or CD8+ T cells sorted from blood, taken in a trial of the OX40 agonist ivuxolimab. The chain carries TRBV19 and TRBJ1-2; D is uncertain. This TCR was recovered from an adult with an advanced solid tumor such as melanoma, head and neck, liver or kidney cancer. CDR3 DNA sequence: TGTGCCAGTAGTTTCGGTGGGTATGGCTACACCTTC. Protein sequence: CASSFGGYGYTF.